Included here is one T cell receptor (beta chain) sequence, with context. Its antigen is currently not known. No clone much larger than this one lies a single base away; base qualities are absent. The sample is drawn from a study of cytomegalovirus exposure and HLA in healthy donors (dated by TCRdb to between 2016 and 2019). In the study overall: An earlier analysis of some 550 of the donors reported 250 to 300 Gb of sequence data and more than 90 million unique TCR beta sequences from about 180 million T cells. An early release covering about 600 HLA-typed donors comprised approximately 300 gigabases of sequencing data and approximately 85 million unique TCR sequences. Of the 398 genotyped donors, 81% fell in the genetic ancestry cluster associated with self-reported Caucasian donors. The study aimed to test whether signatures of past pathogen exposure could be identified by cataloging public T cell receptors. The study used immunosequencing to profile the T cell repertoires of some 600 subjects and linked those repertoires to cytomegalovirus serostatus. A separate validation cohort of roughly 110 different subjects was used in addition to the approximately 640-subject first cohort. To predict cytomegalovirus infection status, the study brought together high-throughput TCR immunosequencing, statistical association of individual TCRs with disease status, and machine learning. To study patterns of TCR occurrence, a later analysis re-analyzed previously published TCR beta repertoires from several hundred donors and added high-resolution HLA genotyping. Rather than drawing on any new phenotypic data, the later analysis identified candidate immune exposures from TCR beta sequences and the way those sequences occurred across donors. To decide whether each TCR beta V gene segment behaved as functional or pseudogenic, an earlier analysis of over 500 of the donors relied on high-throughput TCR beta sequencing. Alongside the repertoire data, information on donor age, sex, ethnicity and CMV serostatus was compiled. A later genetic analysis took genome-wide SNP genotypes for about 65% of the roughly 670 donors and used that subset as a discovery cohort. Every discovery cohort repertoire had been produced on one sequencing platform. HLA typing covered class I and class II loci at four-digit resolution. The number of typed donors differed by locus: roughly 620-640 for A, B, C, DRB1 and DQB1; about 520 for DQA1; some 610 for DPA1; and around 490 for DPB1. Because of strong linkage in the cohort, 5 or 6 DR-DQ haplotypes were treated as single units for association and clustering. On average, 235,054 unique TCR beta nucleotide sequences were sequenced per donor among about 400 genotyped donors of the cohort, with 15% to 20% of those sequences being non-productive. The paper's findings and limits, for the study overall: A cluster of highly shared sequence variants was judged likely to be a technical artifact of the sequencing pipeline. A later analysis found that TCR association rates varied across HLA loci, with DRB1 alleles showing the most associated TCRs and HLA-C alleles the fewest. According to the authors, the approach could potentially be generalized to other disease states and immunological phenotypes. The earlier analysis of about 600 of the donors excluded fewer than 20 rarely observed V segments, including chromosome 9 orphons, because counts were too low. According to a later analysis, most CMV-associated TCR beta chains appeared to be HLA-restricted, and the HLA associations seemed to be driven largely by CMV exposure. Most TCR sequences were seen in very few donors, while some public TCRs were found in many individuals. Because HLA typing was missing for some donors at each locus, association tests included only the typed subset. Several of the top co-occurrence clusters appeared to be linked to parvovirus B19, influenza, CMV and Epstein-Barr virus, according to a later analysis. When HLA alleles, especially DR and DQ, strongly co-occurred, attributing TCR associations to individual alleles was difficult. In a later analysis, HLA-associated TCR beta chains showed more clonal expansion and lower generation probabilities than non-associated chains that were equally common. At a false discovery rate of 0.05, a later analysis linked 16,951 TCR beta sequences to specific HLA alleles. A further reported finding was that TCR beta sequences accurately predicted the HLA-A and HLA-B alleles for most subjects in the first cohort. Cytomegalovirus status was reported to be diagnosed by the classifier with high specificity and sensitivity in both the original and validation cohorts. A few of the identified cytomegalovirus-associated TCR beta chains were confirmed in vitro to be specific for cytomegalovirus antigens. A later genetic analysis reported fewer N-insertions in productive TCRs among donors in an Asian-associated ancestry cluster than the roughly 700-donor mean. An association between a missense DCLRE1C variant and V-gene and J-gene trimming of TCR beta chains was found in a later genetic analysis and replicated in an independent cohort. In an earlier analysis of approximately 590 of the donors, most TCR beta V segments appeared in productive rearrangements about 87% or about 30% of the time, broadly matching IMGT annotations. The study gave a list of about 150 TCR beta chains associated with cytomegalovirus. Correlated functional status among segregating V segments might be attributable to linkage disequilibrium, but an unknown experimental factor could not be ruled out. Some IMGT-functional V segments, including TRBV6-2 and TRBV6-3, could not be told apart with the 87-base-pair reads, so those segments were excluded. The only immune exposure information available for the cohort was CMV serostatus. Only TCR beta chains were sequenced in this cohort, and the absence of alpha or paired-chain data limited detectable features. Sequencing depth was assumed to be roughly uniform across donors in the presence/absence analyses, though that assumption may not hold.

The CDR3 goes from the cysteine to the phenylalanine over 14 residues. Kept here is only the CDR3 DNA, which spans 42 bases and is read in frame from base 1. The CDR1 and CDR2 encoded by the germline V gene (reference sequence) are SGHNT and YYREEE. The junction shows trimming of 4 bases on V and 7 bases on J, and the gene matches do not reach 11 bases of it. The cohort was made up of approximately 700 healthy bone marrow donors. Cohort members were all nominally healthy when sampled, although unrecorded immune exposures were likely present. The donor was CMV seronegative and belonged to the group of 320 or so seronegative cohort members. Every donor gave a peripheral blood sample, and the peripheral blood mononuclear cells from that sample were used for TCR beta sequencing. The Qiagen DNeasy Blood Extraction Kit was used to extract genomic DNA from the blood cell samples. Library preparation was by the immunoSEQ multiplex PCR assay. The multiplex PCR relied on a mix of 60 forward primers for TCR Vbeta segments and 13 reverse primers for TCR Jbeta segments. Amplification of the CDR3 region of rearranged TCR beta genes was performed with a multiplex PCR assay on genomic DNA. Amplified TCR beta libraries were sequenced as 87-base-pair reads on the Illumina HiSeq System. Concerning the study's data processing: A later analysis counted 65 million to 90 million unique TCR beta chains across the 650 to 800 repertoires, and some 12 million of these chains were shared by at least two donors. Raw reads were error-corrected and collapsed into unique sequences by a nearest-neighbor algorithm in which closely related sequences were merged to remove PCR and sequencing errors. To assign V, D and J gene segments, CDR3 sequences were aligned to IMGT reference sequences. Each retained sequence needed at least a six-nucleotide match to both a V gene segment and a J gene segment. A rearrangement counted as productive if the CDR3 had no stop codons and remained in frame with V and J, and every other rearrangement counted as non-productive. CDR3 was defined according to IMGT convention as the region running from the second conserved V-encoded cysteine to the conserved J-encoded phenylalanine. The earlier analysis of approximately 500 of the donors excluded sequences that lacked an unambiguous match to a single V gene segment. In an earlier analysis of 587 of the donors, V segments were called functional above 56.7% productive rearrangements and were called segregating when the between-donor standard deviation exceeded 5%. A statistical classification framework was built for diagnosing cytomegalovirus status from the catalog of TCR beta chain sequences. In a later analysis, TCR nucleotide sequences were compared against IMGT/GENE-DB human TR gene sequences so that V and J genes could be assigned. In a later analysis, CDR3 sequences and most-parsimonious VDJ recombination scenarios were assigned using the TCRdist pipeline. A later analysis defined each TCR beta chain by its CDR3 amino acid sequence plus V-gene family, and excluded reads lacking a unique V-gene family. A later analysis removed 592 highly shared, low-generation-probability nucleotide sequences to deal with suspected cross-contamination and a sequencing artifact. A later analysis calculated a clonal expansion index for each public chain from normalized within-repertoire ranks of inferred template counts. In a later analysis, generation probabilities were computed using a VDJ recombination model fitted to out-of-frame rearrangements, and the results were checked against IGoR. A later analysis scored TCR-TCR, TCR-HLA and TCR-CMV co-occurrence with hypergeometric tests, applying a repertoire-size bias correction to TCR pairs. False discovery rates were estimated in a later analysis by permuting HLA or CMV assignments 20 times. In a later analysis, co-occurring TCRs were grouped using DBSCAN, and TCRdist sequence similarity was added for clustering within HLA-allele-positive subsets. Repertoires with fewer than 30,000 or more than 120,000 public chains, plus five repertoires with anomalous nucleotide sharing, were excluded from co-occurrence clustering. This immuneACCESS table, as held by TCRdb, lists in-frame sequences with V and J called but not all clones. Of the missing ones, under half trace to an unresolved V gene in checked studies; the others have no known cause. D and trimming come from the DNA, and the V and J calls and clone size come from that table. The sample table holds 190,000 or so clones, of which 75% to 90% were seen once. Clones ranked in the top ten supply 0.65% of the sample.

This sequence originates from a boy aged 10-17 years in good health and CMV-seronegative. The sequence is built from TRBV5-4 and TRBJ2-7; 7 central bases correspond to TRBD1. Sequencing was done on a sample of PBMCs. The CDR3 region has the sequence CASSPEGAYSEQYF. The base sequence is TGTGCCAGCAGCCCTGAGGGGGCCTATAGTGAGCAGTACTTC.